This note documents a single T cell receptor (beta chain) sequence. Germline assignment: CDR1 SGHRS and CDR2 YFSETQ. This CDR3 is built from 14 residues. V trimming: 6 bases; J trimming: 3 bases; junction bases outside the gene matches: 5. This specimen belongs to a study of blood T cell repertoires in COVID-19. Original processing methods: It was from reference gene primer amplification that nucleated cell counts were estimated. TCRdb keeps only in-frame clones here, not all; method: immunoSEQ multiplex PCR. V and J calls and clone size follow that table, whereas D and trimming were derived from the DNA. The repertoire holds around 170,000 clones, 70% to 85% seen once, with 10% to 15% in the top ten.

Source material: PBMCs or T cells enriched from blood (not recorded which). The sequence was obtained from a man between 45 and 60 years old who had recovered from COVID-19. This chain joins TRBV5-1 and TRBJ2-3, with TRBD1 identical over 9 bases. This chain's CDR3 is CASTPGQGTDTQYF. DNA for the CDR3: TGCGCCAGCACCCCGGGACAGGGTACAGATACGCAGTATTTT.